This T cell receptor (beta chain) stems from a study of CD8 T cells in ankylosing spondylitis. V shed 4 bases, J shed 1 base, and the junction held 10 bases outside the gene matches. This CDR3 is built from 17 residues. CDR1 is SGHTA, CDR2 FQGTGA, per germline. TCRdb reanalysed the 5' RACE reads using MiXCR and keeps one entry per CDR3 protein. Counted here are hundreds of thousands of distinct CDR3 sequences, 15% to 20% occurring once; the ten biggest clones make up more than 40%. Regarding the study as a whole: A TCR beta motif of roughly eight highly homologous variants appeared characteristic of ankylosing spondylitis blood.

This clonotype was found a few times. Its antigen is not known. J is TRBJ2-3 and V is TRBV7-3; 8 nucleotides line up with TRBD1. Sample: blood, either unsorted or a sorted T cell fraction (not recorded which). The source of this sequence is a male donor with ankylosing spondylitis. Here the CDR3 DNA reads TGTGCCAGCAGCTCTGGCCGGACAGGGTCTGGCACAGATACGCAGTATTTT. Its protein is CASSSGRTGSGTDTQYF.